What follows is one T cell receptor (beta chain) and its context. Its antigen is as yet unknown. Per germline, CDR1 SGDLS and CDR2 YYNGEE. V was pared by 0 bases and J by 15 bases, with 9 bases of the junction left unmatched. The CDR3 has 13 amino acids. The source of the sample is a study of cytomegalovirus exposure and HLA in healthy donors. General study results and limits: In a later analysis, V- and J-gene trimming of beta chains associated with a DCLRE1C missense variant, replicated independently.

It was with 60 Vbeta and 13 Jbeta primers that the PCR ran. TCRdb's table, derived via immunoSEQ multiplex PCR, lists solely in-frame clones and lacks some. This sample's table has some 110,000 clones. The V and J genes are TRBV9 and TRBJ2-1, with 7 bases aligning to TRBD2. Sequenced input: PBMCs. The receptor was derived from a man in his forties in good health and CMV-seronegative. CDR3 protein: CASSVGLALHLFF. The CDR3 DNA reads TGTGCCAGCAGCGTAGGACTAGCTCTACACCTGTTCTTC.